This T cell receptor beta chain was identified during a study of blood T cell repertoires in COVID-19. Losses at the gene ends were 3 bases for V and 2 bases for J; bases not matched to a gene: 18. The CDR3 is 19 amino acids. Germline V CDR1 and CDR2: GTSNPN, SVGIG (reference sequence). The repertoire was sequenced with immunoSEQ multiplex PCR; TCRdb's copy has only in-frame clones and lacks some. The sample gives some 150,000 clones, about 82% of which show up once; 8.2% is in the top ten. The receptor was isolated from a woman aged 60-75 years with acute or convalescent COVID-19. The sample was peripheral blood. The rearrangement links TRBV30 to TRBJ1-3, with 8 bases identical to TRBD1. DNA for the CDR3: TGTGCCTGGAGCACCATGGCGACAGGGGACCTATTAACTGGAAACACCATATATTTT. Its protein is CAWSTMATGDLLTGNTIYF.